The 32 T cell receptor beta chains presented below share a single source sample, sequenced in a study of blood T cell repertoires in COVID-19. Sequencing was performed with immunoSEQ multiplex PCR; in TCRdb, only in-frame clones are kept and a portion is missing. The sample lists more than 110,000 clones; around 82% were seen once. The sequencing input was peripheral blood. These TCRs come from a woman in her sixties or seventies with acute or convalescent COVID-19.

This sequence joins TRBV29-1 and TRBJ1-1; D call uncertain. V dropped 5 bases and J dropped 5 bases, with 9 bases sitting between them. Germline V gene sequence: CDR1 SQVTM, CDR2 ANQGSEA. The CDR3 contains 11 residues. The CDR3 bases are TGCAGCGTTACTTACCAAACTGAAGCTTTCTTT. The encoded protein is CSVTYQTEAFF.

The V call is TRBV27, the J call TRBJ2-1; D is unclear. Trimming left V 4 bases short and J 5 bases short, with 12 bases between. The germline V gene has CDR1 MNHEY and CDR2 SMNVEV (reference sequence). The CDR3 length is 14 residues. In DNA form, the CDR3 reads TGTGCCAGCAGTTGGCGGCGAAGCGACAATGAGCAGTTCTTC. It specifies CASSWRRSDNEQFF.

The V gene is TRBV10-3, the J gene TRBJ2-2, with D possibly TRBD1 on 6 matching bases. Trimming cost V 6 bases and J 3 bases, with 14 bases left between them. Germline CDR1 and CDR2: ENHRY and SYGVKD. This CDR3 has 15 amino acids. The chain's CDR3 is CAISDPDSYTGELFF. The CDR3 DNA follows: TGTGCCATCAGCGATCCGGACAGCTACACCGGGGAGCTGTTTTTT.

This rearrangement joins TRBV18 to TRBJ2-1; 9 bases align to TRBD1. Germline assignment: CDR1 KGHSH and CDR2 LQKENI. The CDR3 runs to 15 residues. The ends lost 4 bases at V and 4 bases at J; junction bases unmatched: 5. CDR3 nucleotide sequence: TGTGCCAGCTCACAAACAGGGGGCGCTTACAATGAGCAGTTCTTC. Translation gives CASSQTGGAYNEQFF.

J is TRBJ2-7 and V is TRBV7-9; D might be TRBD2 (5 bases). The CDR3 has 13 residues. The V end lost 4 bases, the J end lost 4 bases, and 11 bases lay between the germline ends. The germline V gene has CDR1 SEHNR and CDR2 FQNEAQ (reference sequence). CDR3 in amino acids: CASSSKSGYEQYF. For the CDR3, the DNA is TGTGCCAGCAGCTCCAAGAGCGGATACGAGCAGTACTTC. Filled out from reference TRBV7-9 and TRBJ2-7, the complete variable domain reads DTGVSQNPRHKITKRGQNVTFRCDPISEHNRLYWYRQTLGQGPEFLTYFQNEAQLEKSRLLSDRFSAERPKGSFSTLEIQRTEQGDSAMYLCASSSKSGYEQYFGPGTRLTVT.

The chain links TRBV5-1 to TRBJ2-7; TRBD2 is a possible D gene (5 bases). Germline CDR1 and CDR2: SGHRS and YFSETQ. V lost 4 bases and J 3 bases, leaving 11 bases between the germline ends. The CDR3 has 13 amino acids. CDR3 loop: CASSALASYEQYF. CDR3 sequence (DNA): TGCGCCAGCAGCGCCCTAGCAAGCTACGAGCAGTACTTC.

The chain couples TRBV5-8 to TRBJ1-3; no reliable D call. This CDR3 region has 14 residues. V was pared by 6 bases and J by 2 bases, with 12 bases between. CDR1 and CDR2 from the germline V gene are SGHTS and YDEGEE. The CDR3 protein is CASNLQQPGNTIYF. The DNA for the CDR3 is TGTGCCAGCAATCTACAGCAGCCTGGAAACACCATATATTTT.

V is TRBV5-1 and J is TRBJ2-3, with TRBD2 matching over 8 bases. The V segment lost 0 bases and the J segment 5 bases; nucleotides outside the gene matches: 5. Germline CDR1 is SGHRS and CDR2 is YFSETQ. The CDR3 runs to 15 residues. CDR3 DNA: TGCGCCAGCAGCTTGGCGGGAGGGCCAAGAGATACGCAGTATTTT. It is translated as CASSLAGGPRDTQYF.

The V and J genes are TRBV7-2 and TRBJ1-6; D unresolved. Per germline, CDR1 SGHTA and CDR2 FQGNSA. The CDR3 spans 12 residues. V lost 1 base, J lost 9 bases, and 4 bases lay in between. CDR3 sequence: CASSLVSSPLHF. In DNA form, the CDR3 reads TGTGCCAGCAGCTTAGTCAGTTCACCCCTCCACTTT.

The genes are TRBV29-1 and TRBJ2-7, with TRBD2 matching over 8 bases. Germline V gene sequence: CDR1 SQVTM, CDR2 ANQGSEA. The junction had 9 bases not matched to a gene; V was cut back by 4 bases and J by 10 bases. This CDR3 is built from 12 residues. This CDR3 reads CSVAAGRVGQYF. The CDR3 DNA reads TGCAGCGTTGCGGCCGGGAGGGTCGGACAGTACTTC.

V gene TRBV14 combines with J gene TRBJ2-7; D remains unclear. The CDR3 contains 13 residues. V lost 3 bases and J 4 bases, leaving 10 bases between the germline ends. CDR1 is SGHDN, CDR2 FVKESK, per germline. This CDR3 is CASSHPDTYEQYF. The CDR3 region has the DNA TGTGCCAGCAGCCATCCTGACACGTACGAGCAGTACTTC.

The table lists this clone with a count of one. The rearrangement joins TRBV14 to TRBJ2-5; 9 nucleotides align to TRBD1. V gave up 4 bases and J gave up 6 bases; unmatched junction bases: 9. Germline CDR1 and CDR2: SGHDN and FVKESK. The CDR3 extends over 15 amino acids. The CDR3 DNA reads TGTGCCAGCAGCCTTCCCGGGACAGGGCGAAAGACCCAGTACTTC. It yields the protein CASSLPGTGRKTQYF.

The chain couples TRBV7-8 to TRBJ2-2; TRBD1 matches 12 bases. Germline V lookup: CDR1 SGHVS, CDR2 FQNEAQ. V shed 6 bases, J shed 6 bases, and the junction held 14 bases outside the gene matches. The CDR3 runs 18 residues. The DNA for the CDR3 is TGTGCCAGCAGTTCGGAGGGGACAGGGGGCTTTAACTCCGGGGAGCTGTTTTTT. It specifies CASSSEGTGGFNSGELFF.

This chain's CDR3 is CASSYSGTGGYSPLHF. The CDR3 region has the DNA TGTGCCAGCAGTTATTCCGGGACAGGGGGATATTCACCCCTCCACTTT. The rearrangement uses TRBV28 and TRBJ1-6; TRBD1 matches 11 bases. The germline gives CDR1 MDHEN, CDR2 SYDVKM. V lost 4 bases to trimming and J lost 8 bases; unmatched junction nucleotides: 7. The CDR3 is made up of 16 amino acids.

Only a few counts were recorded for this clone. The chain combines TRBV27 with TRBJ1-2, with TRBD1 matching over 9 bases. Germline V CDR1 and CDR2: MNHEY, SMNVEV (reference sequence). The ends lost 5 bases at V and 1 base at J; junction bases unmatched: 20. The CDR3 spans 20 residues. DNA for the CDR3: TGTGCCAGCAGTCCCCGGACAGGGGTCCGCACTGTCCTCATTAACTATGGCTACACCTTC. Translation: CASSPRTGVRTVLINYGYTF.

This chain's CDR3 is CASSQGGHYGYTF. CDR3 coding DNA: TGCGCCAGCAGCCAAGGCGGGCACTATGGCTACACCTTC. The V gene is TRBV4-1, the J gene TRBJ1-2; D not certain. Germline assignment: CDR1 MGHRA and CDR2 YSYEKL. This CDR3 comprises 13 residues. The V and J ends lost 1 base and 3 bases respectively, with 6 bases between them.

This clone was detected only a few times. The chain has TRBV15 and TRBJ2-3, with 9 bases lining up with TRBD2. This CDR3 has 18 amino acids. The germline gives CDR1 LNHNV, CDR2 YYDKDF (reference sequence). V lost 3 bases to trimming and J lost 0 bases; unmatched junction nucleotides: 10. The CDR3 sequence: CATSRSTSGDTSTDTQYF. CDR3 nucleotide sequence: TGTGCCACCAGCAGGTCGACTAGCGGAGACACAAGCACAGATACGCAGTATTTT.

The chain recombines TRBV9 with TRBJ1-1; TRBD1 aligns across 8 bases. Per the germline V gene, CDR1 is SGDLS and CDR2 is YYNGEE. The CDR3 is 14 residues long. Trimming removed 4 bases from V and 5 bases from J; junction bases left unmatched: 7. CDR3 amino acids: CASSLRTGMTEAFF. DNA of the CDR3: TGTGCCAGCAGCCTCCGGACAGGGATGACTGAAGCTTTCTTT.

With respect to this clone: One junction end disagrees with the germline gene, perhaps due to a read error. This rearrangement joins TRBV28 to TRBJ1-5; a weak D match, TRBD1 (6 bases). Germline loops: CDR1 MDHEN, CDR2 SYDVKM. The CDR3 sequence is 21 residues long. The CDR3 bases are TGTGCCAGCAGTCCCCACCCGGGGTTACCTAAGACAGGTAGGGGCAACCAGCCCCAGCATTTT. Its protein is CASSPHPGLPKTGRGNQPQHF.

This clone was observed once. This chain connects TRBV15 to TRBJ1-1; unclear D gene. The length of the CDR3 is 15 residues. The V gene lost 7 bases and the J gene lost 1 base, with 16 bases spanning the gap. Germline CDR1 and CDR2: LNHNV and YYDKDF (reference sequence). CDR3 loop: CATKRGMIQNTEAFF. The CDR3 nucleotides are TGTGCCACCAAACGAGGGATGATACAGAACACTGAAGCTTTCTTT.

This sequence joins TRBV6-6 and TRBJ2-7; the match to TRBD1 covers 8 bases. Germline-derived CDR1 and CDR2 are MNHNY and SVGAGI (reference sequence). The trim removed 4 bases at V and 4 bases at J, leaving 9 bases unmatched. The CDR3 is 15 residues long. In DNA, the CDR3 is TGTGCCAGCAGTTTCTATCCGGGACAGGAGTACGAGCAGTACTTC. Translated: CASSFYPGQEYEQYF.

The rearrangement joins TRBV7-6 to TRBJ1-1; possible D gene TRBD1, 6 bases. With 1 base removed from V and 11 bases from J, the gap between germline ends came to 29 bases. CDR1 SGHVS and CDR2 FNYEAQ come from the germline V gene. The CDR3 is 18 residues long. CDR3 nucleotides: TGTGCCAGCAGCTTAGTCCCGATGGGGGGGGGCGGAACGGATGGGGCTTTCTTT. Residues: CASSLVPMGGGGTDGAFF.

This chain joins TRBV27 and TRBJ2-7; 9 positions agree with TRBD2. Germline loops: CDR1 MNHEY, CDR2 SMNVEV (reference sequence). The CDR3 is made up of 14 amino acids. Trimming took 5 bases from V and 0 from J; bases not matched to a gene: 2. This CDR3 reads CASSLAGPSYEQYF. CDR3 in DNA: TGTGCCAGCAGTCTAGCGGGACCCTCCTACGAGCAGTACTTC.

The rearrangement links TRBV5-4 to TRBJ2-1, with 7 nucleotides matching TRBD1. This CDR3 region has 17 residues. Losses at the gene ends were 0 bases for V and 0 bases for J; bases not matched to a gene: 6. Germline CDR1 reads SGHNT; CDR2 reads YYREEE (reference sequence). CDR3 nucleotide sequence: TGTGCCAGCAGCTTGGAGTGGACAGGAGGCTCCTACAATGAGCAGTTCTTC. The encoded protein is CASSLEWTGGSYNEQFF.

The CDR3 region is CASSKQALDTQYF. CDR3 nucleotide sequence: TGTGCCAGCAGTAAACAGGCATTAGATACGCAGTATTTT. The V and J genes are TRBV6-4 and TRBJ2-3, with TRBD1 as a possible D gene (5 bases). The CDR3 is 13 amino acids. Germline CDR1 MRHNA, CDR2 SNTAGT. Trimming stripped 5 bases from V and 5 bases from J, with 11 bases between.

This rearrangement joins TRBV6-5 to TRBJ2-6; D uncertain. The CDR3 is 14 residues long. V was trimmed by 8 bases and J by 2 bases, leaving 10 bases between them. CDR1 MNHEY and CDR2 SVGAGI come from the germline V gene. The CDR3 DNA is TGTGCCAGCCGCCCCCAGGCTGGGGCCAACGTCCTGACTTTC. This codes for CASRPQAGANVLTF.

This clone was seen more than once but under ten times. This CDR3 is CASSFREGGEAFF. In DNA form, the CDR3 reads TGTGCCAGCAGCTTTAGGGAGGGTGGAGAAGCTTTCTTT. The chain links TRBV7-2 to TRBJ1-1; D gene uncertain. Germline V gives CDR1 SGHTA, CDR2 FQGNSA. The CDR3 contains 13 residues. Trimming took off 3 bases at V and 8 bases at J, with 13 bases between the two ends. The full variable domain, completed using reference TRBV7-2 and TRBJ1-1, is GAGVSQSPSNKVTEKGKDVELRCDPISGHTALYWYRQSLGQGLEFLIYFQGNSAPDKSGLPSDRFSAERTGGSVSTLTIQRTQQEDSAVYLCASSFREGGEAFFGQGTRLTVV.

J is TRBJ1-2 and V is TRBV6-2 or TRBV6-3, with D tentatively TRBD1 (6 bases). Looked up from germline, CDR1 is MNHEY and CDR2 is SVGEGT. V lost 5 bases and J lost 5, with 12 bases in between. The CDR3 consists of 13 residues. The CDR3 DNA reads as TGTGCCAGCAGTCTAGGACAGATTTATGGCTACACCTTC. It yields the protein CASSLGQIYGYTF.

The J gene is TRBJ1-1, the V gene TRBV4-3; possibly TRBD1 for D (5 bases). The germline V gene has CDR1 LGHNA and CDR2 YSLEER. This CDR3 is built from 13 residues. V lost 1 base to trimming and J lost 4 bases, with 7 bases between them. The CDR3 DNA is TGCGCCAGCAGCCAAGTAAGGGGCACTGAAGCTTTCTTT. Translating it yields CASSQVRGTEAFF.

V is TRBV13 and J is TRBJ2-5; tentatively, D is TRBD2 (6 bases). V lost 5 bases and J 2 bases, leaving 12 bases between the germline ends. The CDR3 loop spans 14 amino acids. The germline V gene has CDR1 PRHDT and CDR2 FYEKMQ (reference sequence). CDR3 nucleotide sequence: TGTGCCAGCAGCCTGGGGAGCGGGCAAGAGACCCAGTACTTC. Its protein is CASSLGSGQETQYF. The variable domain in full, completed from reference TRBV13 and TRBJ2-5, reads AAGVIQSPRHLIKEKRETATLKCYPIPRHDTVYWYQQGPGQDPQFLISFYEKMQSDKGSIPDRFSAQQFSDYHSELNMSSLELGDSALYFCASSLGSGQETQYFGPGTRLLVL.

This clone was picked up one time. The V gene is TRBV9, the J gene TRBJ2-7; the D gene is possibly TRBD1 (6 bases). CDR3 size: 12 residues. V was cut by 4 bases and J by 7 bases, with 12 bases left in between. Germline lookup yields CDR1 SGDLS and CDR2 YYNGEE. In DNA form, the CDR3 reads TGTGCCAGCAGCCAAACAGGGCGGGAGCAGTACTTC. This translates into CASSQTGREQYF.

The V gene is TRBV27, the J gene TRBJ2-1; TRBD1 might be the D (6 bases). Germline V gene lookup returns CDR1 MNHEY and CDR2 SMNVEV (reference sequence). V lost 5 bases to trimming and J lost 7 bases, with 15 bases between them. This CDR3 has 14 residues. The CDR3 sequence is CASSRDTYRNEQFF. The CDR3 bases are TGTGCCAGCAGTCGGGACACATATAGGAATGAGCAGTTCTTC.